This TCR beta chain stems from a study of OX40 agonist ivuxolimab in advanced cancers. Study-wide context: The study gave patients intravenous ivuxolimab at 0.01 to 10 mg/kg every 2 weeks. Eligibility rules accepted prior anti-PD-1, anti-PD-L1 or anti-CTLA-4 therapy, and around 38% had some. Whole-study findings and limits: Mean expanded clone counts were higher in CD8+ than CD4+ T cells.

Remarks on this clone: As yet, its antigen is unknown.

Prior autoimmune disease or systemic immunosuppression barred patients. Generated by immunoSEQ multiplex PCR, the TCRdb table keeps only in-frame clones and is missing some. The data show more than 50,000 clones, with around 79% seen just once and approximately 1.1% held by the top ten. CDR1 MDHEN and CDR2 SYDVKM come from the germline V gene. The CDR3 is 18 amino acids. Trimming removed 2 bases at V and 7 bases at J, with 23 bases between. Sequencing used CD4+ or CD8+ T cells sorted from blood, obtained in a trial of the OX40 agonist ivuxolimab. This chain joins TRBV28 and TRBJ2-2, with D possibly being TRBD1 (5 bases). The sequence derives from an adult with an advanced solid tumor such as melanoma, head and neck, liver or kidney cancer. CDR3 nucleotide sequence: TGTGCCAGCAGTTTAAACGCTGGGCAGGGTAATGTCGGCGGGGAGCTGTTTTTT. Encoded protein: CASSLNAGQGNVGGELFF.